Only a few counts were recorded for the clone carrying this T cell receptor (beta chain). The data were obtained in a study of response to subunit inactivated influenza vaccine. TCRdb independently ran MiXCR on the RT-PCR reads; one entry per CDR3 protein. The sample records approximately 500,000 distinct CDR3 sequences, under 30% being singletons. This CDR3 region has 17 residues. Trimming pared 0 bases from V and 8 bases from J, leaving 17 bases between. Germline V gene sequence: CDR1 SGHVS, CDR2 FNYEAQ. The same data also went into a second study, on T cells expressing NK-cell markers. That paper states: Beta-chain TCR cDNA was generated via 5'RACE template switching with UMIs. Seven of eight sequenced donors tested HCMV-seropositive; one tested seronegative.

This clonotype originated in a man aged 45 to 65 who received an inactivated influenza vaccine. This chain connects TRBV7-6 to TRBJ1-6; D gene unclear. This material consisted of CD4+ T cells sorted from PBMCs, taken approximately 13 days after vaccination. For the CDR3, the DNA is TGTGCCAGCAGCTTAGCACCCGCCCATTCCGGGGATTCACCCCTCCACTTT. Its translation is CASSLAPAHSGDSPLHF.